The clone carrying this T cell receptor beta chain was observed at least ten times. The data are from a study of regulatory T cells in long-lasting Graves disease. According to the study, TCR beta libraries were built with iRepertoire HTBI primers and CDR3-region Arm-PCR. TCRdb fed the multiplex PCR reads into MiXCR, producing one record per CDR3 protein. Counted here are about 240,000 distinct CDR3 sequences, 20% to 25% occurring once; the ten biggest clones make up more than 11%. Specified time point: newly diagnosed GD, antithyroid drugs for less than 3 months. The TCR library was made from RNA extracted from PBMCs. Germline loops: CDR1 SEHNR, CDR2 FQNEAQ (reference sequence). J was trimmed by 1 base and V by 1 base; bases with no gene match: 6. CDR3 length: 18 residues.

The chain couples TRBV7-9 to TRBJ2-7; 14 bases map to TRBD2. The sequences come from peripheral blood mononuclear cells (PBMCs), collected at new diagnosis, from a patient treated with antithyroid drugs. This TCR derives from a female donor with Graves disease. CDR3 sequence: CASSLGLAGGPVSYEQYF. CDR3 bases: TGTGCCAGCAGCTTAGGACTAGCGGGAGGGCCGGTATCCTACGAGCAGTACTTC.